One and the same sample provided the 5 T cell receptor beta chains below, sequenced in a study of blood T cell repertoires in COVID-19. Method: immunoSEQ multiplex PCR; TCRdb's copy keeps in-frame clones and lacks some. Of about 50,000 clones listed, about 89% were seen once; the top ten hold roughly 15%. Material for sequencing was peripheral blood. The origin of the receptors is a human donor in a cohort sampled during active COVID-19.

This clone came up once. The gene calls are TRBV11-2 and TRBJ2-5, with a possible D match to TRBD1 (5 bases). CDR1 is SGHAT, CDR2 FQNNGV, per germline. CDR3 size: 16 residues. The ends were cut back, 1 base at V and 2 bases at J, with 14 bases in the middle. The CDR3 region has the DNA TGTGCCAGCAGCTTAGGGGCATCAGGGCAACAAGAGACCCAGTACTTC. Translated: CASSLGASGQQETQYF. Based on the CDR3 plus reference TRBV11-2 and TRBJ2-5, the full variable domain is EAGVAQSPRYKIIEKRQSVAFWCNPISGHATLYWYQQILGQGPKLLIQFQNNGVVDDSQLPKDRFSAERLKGVDSTLKIQPAKLEDSAVYLCASSLGASGQQETQYFGPGTRLLVL.

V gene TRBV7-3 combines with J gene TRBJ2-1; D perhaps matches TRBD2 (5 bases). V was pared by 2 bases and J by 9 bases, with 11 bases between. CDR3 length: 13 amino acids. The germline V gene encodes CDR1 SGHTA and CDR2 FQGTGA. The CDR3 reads CASSLLPAGEQFF. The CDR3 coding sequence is TGTGCCAGCAGCTTACTCCCCGCGGGTGAGCAGTTCTTC.

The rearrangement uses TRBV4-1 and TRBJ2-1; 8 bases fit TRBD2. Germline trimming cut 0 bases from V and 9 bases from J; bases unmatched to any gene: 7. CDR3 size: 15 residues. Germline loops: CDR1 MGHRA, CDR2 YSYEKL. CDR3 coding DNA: TGCGCCAGCAGCCAAGAAGTAGCGGGGACAAGTGAGCAGTTCTTC. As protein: CASSQEVAGTSEQFF.

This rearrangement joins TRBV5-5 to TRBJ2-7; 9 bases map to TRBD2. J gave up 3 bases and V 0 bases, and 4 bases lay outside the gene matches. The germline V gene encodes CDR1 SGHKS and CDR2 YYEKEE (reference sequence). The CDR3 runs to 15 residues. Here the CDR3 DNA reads TGTGCCAGCAGCTTGGCCCGGACTAGCGACTACGAGCAGTACTTC. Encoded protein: CASSLARTSDYEQYF. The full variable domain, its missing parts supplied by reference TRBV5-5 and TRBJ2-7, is DAGVTQSPTHLIKTRGQQVTLRCSPISGHKSVSWYQQVLGQGPQFIFQYYEKEERGRGNFPDRFSARQFPNYSSELNVNALLLGDSALYLCASSLARTSDYEQYFGPGTRLTVT.

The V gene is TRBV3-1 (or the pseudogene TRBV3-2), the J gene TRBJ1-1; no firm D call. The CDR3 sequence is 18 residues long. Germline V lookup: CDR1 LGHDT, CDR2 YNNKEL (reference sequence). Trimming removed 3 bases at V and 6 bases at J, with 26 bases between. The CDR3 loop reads CASSHPGRDSFKCAEAFF. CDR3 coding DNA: TGTGCCAGCAGCCATCCAGGCCGCGATTCCTTTAAGTGCGCTGAAGCTTTCTTT.